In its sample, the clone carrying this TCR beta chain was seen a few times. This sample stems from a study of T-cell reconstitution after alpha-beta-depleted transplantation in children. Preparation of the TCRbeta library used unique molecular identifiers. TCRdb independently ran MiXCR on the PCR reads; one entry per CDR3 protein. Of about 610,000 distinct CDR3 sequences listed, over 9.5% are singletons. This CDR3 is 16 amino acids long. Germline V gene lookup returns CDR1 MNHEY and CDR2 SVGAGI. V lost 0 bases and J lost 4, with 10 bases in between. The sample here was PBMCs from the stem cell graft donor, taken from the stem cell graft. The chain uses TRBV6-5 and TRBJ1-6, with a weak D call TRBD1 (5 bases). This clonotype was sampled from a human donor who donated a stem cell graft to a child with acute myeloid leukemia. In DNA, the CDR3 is TGTGCCAGCAGTTACTCGAGACAGACTTATAATTCACCCCTCCACTTT. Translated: CASSYSRQTYNSPLHF.